This T cell receptor beta chain was retrieved from a study of pediatric ulcerative colitis. Findings of the study overall: Compared with controls, ulcerative colitis showed greater blood-rectum clone sharing. Substantially fewer templates came from a couple of patients' blood samples. Acute severe colitis showed lower rectal diversity from clonal expansions.

Sequencing used immunoSEQ multiplex PCR; TCRdb keeps in-frame clones, though not all of them. The table lists 30,000 to 45,000 clones, approximately 82% of them singletons. The CDR3 spans 15 residues. From germline, CDR1 is SGHAT and CDR2 FQDESV (reference sequence). This clone is judged medium-sized. The antigen is undetermined. Sequence at one end of the junction differs from germline and may be a read error. This chain connects TRBV11-1 to TRBJ2-3, with D tentatively TRBD1 or TRBD2 (5 bases each). The specimen sequenced was blood. This sequence was found in a girl aged 5 to 17 with moderate ulcerative colitis. The CDR3, as DNA: TGTGCCAGCAGCTTAGATGCAGGGAGCAGAGATACGCAGTATTTT. Translated, it gives CASSLDAGSRDTQYF.